This entry lists 28 T cell receptor beta chains sequenced from one sample in a study of cytomegalovirus exposure and HLA in healthy donors. In the PCR, 60 Vbeta and 13 Jbeta primers were used. The table came from immunoSEQ multiplex PCR; TCRdb's copy has only in-frame clones and leaves some out. The sample has 95,000 to 150,000 clones, 80% seen once. Sequenced material: PBMCs. The receptors shown here come from a man aged 30 to 45 in good health and CMV-seropositive.

The chain employs TRBV6-5 and TRBJ1-4; D gene uncertain. CDR3 length: 13 amino acids. Germline V gives CDR1 MNHEY, CDR2 SVGAGI. Trimming took 0 bases from V and 12 from J, leaving 11 bases between them. For the CDR3, the DNA is TGTGCCAGCAGTTACTCACACGTGGAGGAACTGTTTTTT. Encoded protein: CASSYSHVEELFF.

CDR3 protein: CASSEGQHTEAFF. In DNA form, the CDR3 reads TGTGCCAGCAGTGAGGGACAGCACACTGAAGCTTTCTTT. This rearrangement joins TRBV6-5 to TRBJ1-1, with 7 bases aligning to TRBD1. Germline V gene sequence: CDR1 MNHEY, CDR2 SVGAGI. This CDR3 spans 13 amino acids. V gave up 5 bases and J gave up 3 bases; unmatched junction bases: 3.

The chain combines TRBV18 with TRBJ2-7; D unclear. The germline V gene encodes CDR1 KGHSH and CDR2 LQKENI. V was trimmed by 6 bases and J by 3 bases, leaving 12 bases between them. The CDR3 contains 13 residues. The CDR3 here is CASSPDTFYEQYF. In DNA, the CDR3 is TGTGCCAGCTCCCCCGACACTTTCTACGAGCAGTACTTC.

This chain links TRBV10-3 with TRBJ2-5; D might be TRBD2 (6 bases). Per germline, CDR1 ENHRY and CDR2 SYGVKD. The ends were cut back, 10 bases at V and 11 bases at J, with 17 bases in the middle. The CDR3 has 11 residues. The CDR3 coding sequence is TGTGCCAGCAGCCAGTCGGGGGAGCAGTACTTC. Residues: CASSQSGEQYF.

The rearrangement links TRBV7-7 to TRBJ2-1, with TRBD1 matching over 10 bases. CDR1 is SSHAT and CDR2 is FNYEAQ in the germline V gene (reference sequence). The CDR3 loop spans 16 amino acids. Germline trimming cut 4 bases from V and 3 bases from J; bases unmatched to any gene: 6. Written as DNA, the CDR3 is TGTGCCAGCAGCTCGATGGGGGACAGGGGCTACAATGAGCAGTTCTTC. Protein sequence: CASSSMGDRGYNEQFF.

The chain carries TRBV9 and TRBJ1-5, with D perhaps TRBD1 (6 bases). Germline values: CDR1 SGDLS, CDR2 YYNGEE. V lost 0 bases, J lost 6 bases, and 10 bases lay in between. There are 14 residues in the CDR3. The CDR3 bases are TGTGCCAGCAGCGTAGCAGGGGTCGGTCAGCCCCAGCATTTT. It is translated as CASSVAGVGQPQHF. Filled out from reference TRBV9 and TRBJ1-5, the complete variable domain reads DSGVTQTPKHLITATGQRVTLRCSPRSGDLSVYWYQQSLDQGLQFLIQYYNGEERAKGNILERFSAQQFPDLHSELNLSSLELGDSALYFCASSVAGVGQPQHFGDGTRLSIL.

The rearrangement joins TRBV30 to TRBJ2-5; D remains unclear. The ends were cut back, 0 bases at V and 5 bases at J, with 13 bases in the middle. This CDR3 is 14 amino acids long. CDR1 and CDR2 from the germline V gene are GTSNPN and SVGIG (reference sequence). CDR3 bases: TGTGCCTGGAGTGTACGTGTCGTAGAGGAGACCCAGTACTTC. Protein sequence: CAWSVRVVEETQYF.

This clone was counted a few times. The chain carries TRBV9 and TRBJ2-3; maybe TRBD2 (6 bases). From germline, CDR1 is SGDLS and CDR2 YYNGEE. V shed 4 bases and J shed 5 bases, with 17 bases lying between them. The CDR3 extends over 15 amino acids. The CDR3, as DNA: TGTGCCAGCAGCCTAGGAGGAGGGCAGGGAGATACGCAGTATTTT. Amino acids: CASSLGGGQGDTQYF.

The chain is built from TRBV6-6 and TRBJ1-4; no definite D call. Trimming left V 0 bases short and J 8 bases short, with 4 bases between. The CDR3 has 12 residues. Germline loops: CDR1 MNHNY, CDR2 SVGAGI (reference sequence). This chain's CDR3 is CASSYSEEKLFF. The CDR3 DNA sequence: TGTGCCAGCAGTTACTCGGAGGAAAAACTGTTTTTT.

CDR3 bases: TGTGCCAGCAGCGTAGATCAGGGGGCTTGGGAGCAGTTCTTC. Encoded protein: CASSVDQGAWEQFF. The genes are TRBV9 and TRBJ2-1, with 8 nucleotides matching TRBD1. Trimming took 0 bases from V and 10 from J; bases not matched to a gene: 6. The V gene's germline CDR1 is SGDLS and CDR2 YYNGEE. This CDR3 has 14 amino acids.

The rearrangement links TRBV5-4 to TRBJ2-5, with D possibly being TRBD2 (5 bases). This CDR3 contains 12 residues. From germline, CDR1 is SGHNT and CDR2 YYREEE (reference sequence). The V gene lost 0 bases and the J gene lost 7 bases, with 7 bases spanning the gap. CDR3 amino acids: CASSLEEGTQYF. For the CDR3, the DNA is TGTGCCAGCAGCTTGGAAGAGGGGACCCAGTACTTC.

This chain connects TRBV19 to TRBJ1-2; D unclear. The CDR3 extends over 12 amino acids. V was clipped by 5 bases and J by 4 bases, with 8 bases between them. Germline V CDR1 and CDR2: LNHDA, SQIVND (reference sequence). The CDR3 protein is CASSFAGYGYTF. CDR3 nucleotide sequence: TGTGCCAGTAGTTTTGCAGGCTATGGCTACACCTTC.

The chain joins TRBV6-5 to TRBJ2-5; D ambiguous. The V end lost 6 bases, the J end lost 4 bases, and 6 bases lay between the germline ends. Per the germline V gene, CDR1 is MNHEY and CDR2 is SVGAGI. This CDR3 comprises 11 residues. The CDR3, as DNA: TGTGCCAGCAGGTCCGGAGAGACCCAGTACTTC. Encoded protein: CASRSGETQYF.

This clone has a single count. The chain has TRBV7-2 and TRBJ1-1, with 8 bases aligning to TRBD1. With V trimmed by 0 bases and J by 9 bases, 3 bases remained unmatched. The CDR3 loop spans 13 amino acids. The germline CDR1 and CDR2 sequences are SGHTA and FQGNSA. CDR3 DNA: TGTGCCAGCAGCTTAGCAACAGGGGGACAAGCTTTCTTT. This encodes CASSLATGGQAFF.

The chain joins TRBV6-1 to TRBJ2-3, with 10 bases matching TRBD2. V shed 0 bases, J shed 5 bases, and the junction held 11 bases outside the gene matches. The CDR3 is made up of 18 amino acids. Germline CDR1 is MNHNS and CDR2 is SASEGT. The CDR3 region is CASSEALFSGGKRDTQYF. The CDR3 bases are TGTGCCAGCAGTGAAGCGCTGTTTAGCGGGGGGAAGCGAGATACGCAGTATTTT.

The CDR3 sequence is CASTTGTYQETQYF. CDR3 DNA sequence: TGTGCCAGTACTACAGGCACCTACCAAGAGACCCAGTACTTC. This chain links TRBV19 with TRBJ2-5, with D possibly being TRBD1 (5 bases). CDR3 length: 14 amino acids. Trimming shortened V by 7 bases and J by 0 bases, and 12 bases separated the two germline ends. Germline V gene data show CDR1 as LNHDA and CDR2 as SQIVND (reference sequence).

V usage is TRBV5-1 and J usage is TRBJ1-5; D is uncertain. CDR3 length: 14 amino acids. Trimming left V 3 bases short and J 0 bases short, with 7 bases between. Germline CDR1 and CDR2: SGHRS and YFSETQ. The CDR3, as DNA: TGCGCCAGCAGCTATGGAGATAGCAATCAGCCCCAGCATTTT. This codes for CASSYGDSNQPQHF.

The CDR3, as DNA: TGTGCCAGCAGCGTTACTAGCACAGATACGCAGTATTTT. It specifies CASSVTSTDTQYF. The chain employs TRBV13 and TRBJ2-3; no clear D gene. The CDR3 is 13 residues long. Trimming took off 5 bases at V and 0 bases at J, with 6 bases between the two ends. Looked up from germline, CDR1 is PRHDT and CDR2 is FYEKMQ (reference sequence).

The chain couples TRBV6-1 to TRBJ2-7; 10 bases match TRBD1. The V and J ends lost 7 bases and 9 bases, in that order; junction bases with no gene match: 3. This CDR3 contains 11 residues. CDR1 is MNHNS, CDR2 SASEGT, per germline. CDR3 nucleotides: TGTGCCAGCACGGGACAGGGGACGCAGTACTTC. The encoded protein is CASTGQGTQYF.

This sequence joins TRBV10-3 and TRBJ2-7, with 10 bases identical to TRBD1. Germline values: CDR1 ENHRY, CDR2 SYGVKD. With V trimmed by 4 bases and J by 2 bases, 2 bases remained unmatched. This CDR3 has 14 amino acids. The CDR3 sequence: CAISGTGGTYEQYF. Written as DNA, the CDR3 is TGTGCCATCAGTGGGACAGGGGGGACCTACGAGCAGTACTTC.

The table lists this clone with a count of one. This sequence joins TRBV19 and TRBJ2-1; 7 bases are a match to TRBD1. Trimming took 0 bases from V and 4 from J; bases not matched to a gene: 3. The CDR3 contains 15 residues. CDR1 is LNHDA, CDR2 SQIVND, per germline (reference sequence). This CDR3 is CASSIDRGPYNEQFF. In DNA, the CDR3 is TGTGCCAGTAGTATAGATAGGGGGCCGTACAATGAGCAGTTCTTC.

The V call is TRBV5-5, the J call TRBJ1-1; 7 nucleotides align to TRBD1. V was clipped by 2 bases and J by 6 bases; unmatched bases: 7. CDR3 length: 14 amino acids. The germline V gene encodes CDR1 SGHKS and CDR2 YYEKEE (reference sequence). The CDR3 loop is CASSLRQGNAEAFF. The DNA for the CDR3 is TGTGCCAGCAGCTTAAGACAGGGCAACGCTGAAGCTTTCTTT.

The rearrangement uses TRBV2 and TRBJ1-6; 9 bases agree with TRBD1. V lost 5 bases and J lost 10; bases outside the gene matches: 6. Germline V gives CDR1 SNHLY, CDR2 FYNNEI. This CDR3 comprises 14 residues. The CDR3 loop reads CASSLDRGGSPLHF. The CDR3 nucleotides read TGTGCCAGCAGTCTGGACAGGGGAGGCTCACCCCTCCACTTT.

The rearrangement uses TRBV18 and TRBJ1-1, with D possibly matching TRBD1 (6 bases). Germline CDR1 KGHSH, CDR2 LQKENI. The ends were cut back, 6 bases at V and 6 bases at J, with 14 bases in the middle. This CDR3 contains 13 residues. The DNA of the CDR3 is TGTGCCAGCTCGCTACAGGGTATCCCTGAAGCTTTCTTT. Protein sequence: CASSLQGIPEAFF.

CDR3 sequence (DNA): TGCGCCAGCAGCTCTACCATGACAGGGCACGTAGGGACCCAGTACTTC. Translation: CASSSTMTGHVGTQYF. This chain connects TRBV5-1 to TRBJ2-5; the match to TRBD1 covers 7 bases. The CDR3 covers 16 residues. CDR1 is SGHRS and CDR2 is YFSETQ in the germline V gene. V was pared by 3 bases and J by 7 bases, with 15 bases of the junction left unmatched.

J is TRBJ2-5 and V is TRBV5-8; tentative D call: TRBD2 (7 bases). The CDR3 contains 15 residues. Trimming took 2 bases from V and 5 from J, leaving 16 bases between them. Germline V gene lookup returns CDR1 SGHTS and CDR2 YDEGEE. Here the CDR3 DNA reads TGTGCCAGCAGCTTCGGGAGCAGGGGAGGGGAGACCCAGTACTTC. Its translation: CASSFGSRGGETQYF. Filled out from reference TRBV5-8 and TRBJ2-5, the complete variable domain reads EAGVTQSPTHLIKTRGQQATLRCSPISGHTSVYWYQQALGLGLQFLLWYDEGEERNRGNFPPRFSGRQFPNYSSELNVNALELEDSALYLCASSFGSRGGETQYFGPGTRLLVL.

This chain connects TRBV9 to TRBJ1-6; 9 nucleotides line up with TRBD1. The CDR3 is 16 amino acids. V dropped 0 bases and J dropped 8; count of bases not matched to a gene: 6. Germline CDR1 SGDLS, CDR2 YYNGEE. The CDR3 spells CASSVAGTGYHSPLHF. DNA for the CDR3: TGTGCCAGCAGCGTAGCCGGGACAGGGTATCATTCACCCCTCCACTTT.

This clone was seen a single time. CDR3 in amino acids: CASISGTRTNEKLFF. CDR3 in DNA: TGTGCCAGCATCTCGGGGACAAGGACTAATGAAAAACTGTTTTTT. The chain recombines TRBV2 with TRBJ1-4; a weak D match, TRBD1 (6 bases). CDR1 and CDR2 (germline): SNHLY, FYNNEI. V lost 7 bases and J 2 bases, leaving 14 bases between the germline ends. This CDR3 spans 15 amino acids.